The 19 T cell receptor beta chains below come from one sample, sequenced in a study of T cells in Graves' hyperthyroidism and ophthalmopathy. Researchers amplified the TCR beta CDR3 regions from RNA transcripts. The TCR CDR3 first-round RT-PCR relied on the HTBI primer set. Using its own MiXCR run on the multiplex PCR reads, TCRdb lists one record per CDR3 protein. The sample includes 620,000 or so distinct CDR3 sequences, 14% of them seen just once. Sequenced: blood. The source of these receptors is a woman aged 45-60 years with Graves' ophthalmopathy.

The sample holds many counts of this clonotype. The chain recombines TRBV10-3 with TRBJ2-7; the D gene is possibly TRBD1 (5 bases). Looked up from germline, CDR1 is ENHRY and CDR2 is SYGVKD. The CDR3 has 13 amino acids. V gave up 10 bases and J gave up 0 bases, with 13 bases separating them. The DNA for the CDR3 is TGTGCCACCTTACACGACAGCTCCTACGAGCAGTACTTC. Translating it yields CATLHDSSYEQYF.

This clonotype was recorded at least ten times. The rearrangement uses TRBV28 and TRBJ1-3; D unclear. This CDR3 comprises 13 residues. V lost 3 bases to trimming and J lost 0 bases, with 3 bases between them. The germline V gene has CDR1 MDHEN and CDR2 SYDVKM. The CDR3 nucleotides are TGTGCCAGCAGTTTCCACTCTGGAAACACCATATATTTT. This gives the protein CASSFHSGNTIYF.

The chain employs TRBV4-3 and TRBJ2-4, with 9 bases fitting TRBD1. V gave up 0 bases and J gave up 9 bases; unmatched junction bases: 6. CDR1 and CDR2 from the germline V gene are LGHNA and YSLEER. The CDR3 extends over 15 amino acids. The CDR3 sequence is CASSQERTGVGIQYF. The CDR3 DNA follows: TGCGCCAGCAGCCAAGAACGGACAGGGGTTGGCATTCAGTACTTC.

V is TRBV20-1 and J is TRBJ2-3, with 9 bases that match TRBD2. The CDR3 is 18 amino acids. Trimming at V came to 6 bases and at J to 6 bases, leaving 22 bases not matched to a gene. Germline loops: CDR1 DFQATT, CDR2 SNEGSKA (reference sequence). CDR3 amino acids: CSAPNSGAGGPRGDTQYF. The CDR3 DNA is TGCAGTGCCCCCAACAGCGGGGCGGGAGGGCCAAGGGGGGATACGCAGTATTTT.

The chain employs TRBV10-3 and TRBJ1-1; TRBD1 aligns across 7 bases. The germline gives CDR1 ENHRY, CDR2 SYGVKD. There are 14 residues in the CDR3. V gave up 7 bases and J gave up 3 bases; unmatched junction bases: 8. The CDR3 protein is CAITGTARDTEAFF. The DNA for the CDR3 is TGTGCCATCACCGGGACAGCCCGGGACACTGAAGCTTTCTTT.

This clonotype occurred a few times. The chain uses TRBV15 and TRBJ1-5, with 9 bases aligning to TRBD1. The V gene end was trimmed by 6 bases and the J gene end by 9 bases; junction bases not matched to a gene: 6. The V gene's germline CDR1 is LNHNV and CDR2 YYDKDF (reference sequence). The length of the CDR3 is 13 residues. Here the CDR3 DNA reads TGTGCCACCAGTCCGACGGGACAGGGGCCCCAGCATTTT. Translating gives CATSPTGQGPQHF.

This clonotype was detected many times. The genes are TRBV28 and TRBJ1-5, with unresolved D. The CDR3 covers 13 residues. The germline V gene encodes CDR1 MDHEN and CDR2 SYDVKM. Trimming took 3 bases from V and 0 from J, leaving 3 bases between them. CDR3 in DNA: TGTGCCAGCAGTTTTCATAGCAATCAGCCCCAGCATTTT. This encodes CASSFHSNQPQHF.

This clonotype has a count of ten or more. The genes are TRBV7-2 and TRBJ1-2, with TRBD1 identical over 8 bases. The junction had 6 bases not matched to a gene; V was cut back by 5 bases and J by 4 bases. This CDR3 region has 14 residues. Germline CDR1 SGHTA, CDR2 FQGNSA. The CDR3 DNA reads TGTGCCAGCAGCATCCAGGGGGCTGGCTATGGCTACACCTTC. Amino acid sequence: CASSIQGAGYGYTF. The full variable domain, its missing parts supplied by reference TRBV7-2 and TRBJ1-2, is GAGVSQSPSNKVTEKGKDVELRCDPISGHTALYWYRQSLGQGLEFLIYFQGNSAPDKSGLPSDRFSAERTGGSVSTLTIQRTQQEDSAVYLCASSIQGAGYGYTFGSGTRLTVV.

This clonotype was seen many times. This sequence joins TRBV5-6 and TRBJ1-4; D is unclear. With 0 bases removed from V and 5 bases from J, the gap between germline ends came to 8 bases. Germline V CDR1 and CDR2: SGHDT, YYEEEE. The CDR3 spans 14 residues. This CDR3 is CASSLAKANEKLFF. CDR3 DNA: TGTGCCAGCAGCTTGGCCAAGGCAAATGAAAAACTGTTTTTT.

The J gene is TRBJ2-1, the V gene TRBV11-2; 9 nucleotides agree with TRBD1. Unmatched junction bases numbered 7, after V lost 1 base and J lost 9 bases. The CDR3 extends over 15 amino acids. Per germline, CDR1 SGHAT and CDR2 FQNNGV. The CDR3 is CASSLGGTGWGEQFF. In nucleotides, the CDR3 is TGTGCCAGCAGCTTAGGGGGGACAGGGTGGGGTGAGCAGTTCTTC.

This clonotype was counted at least ten times. The V call is TRBV12-3 or TRBV12-4, the J call TRBJ1-5, with TRBD1 as a possible D gene (6 bases). V lost 3 bases and J 3 bases, leaving 12 bases between the germline ends. The CDR3 contains 15 residues. CDR3 coding DNA: TGTGCCAGCAGTTTGATGCAGGGACACAATCAGCCCCAGCATTTT. It specifies CASSLMQGHNQPQHF.

This clonotype showed up many times. The rearrangement uses TRBV7-3 and TRBJ2-1, with TRBD2 matching over 7 bases. This CDR3 contains 12 residues. Germline V gene sequence: CDR1 SGHTA, CDR2 FQGTGA. J lost 11 bases, V lost 4 bases, and 5 bases had no gene match. CDR3 region: CASSSKAGKQFF. DNA of the CDR3: TGTGCCAGCAGCTCTAAAGCGGGGAAGCAGTTCTTC.

This clonotype has at least ten counts. This chain uses TRBV20-1 with TRBJ1-5; D gene unclear. This CDR3 has 14 amino acids. The germline V and J ends were trimmed by 3 bases and 0 bases, with 9 bases remaining between them. From germline, CDR1 is DFQATT and CDR2 SNEGSKA (reference sequence). CDR3 sequence reads: CSASMGISNQPQHF. The CDR3 DNA reads as TGCAGTGCTAGCATGGGAATTAGCAATCAGCCCCAGCATTTT.

There are many counts of this clonotype. This chain links TRBV20-1 with TRBJ2-1, with D uncertain. Germline values: CDR1 DFQATT, CDR2 SNEGSKA (reference sequence). Trimming took off 2 bases at V and 12 bases at J, with 14 bases between the two ends. The length of the CDR3 is 12 residues. The CDR3 loop is CSARMGPIGQFF. CDR3 DNA: TGCAGTGCTAGAATGGGCCCGATCGGGCAGTTCTTC.

In its sample, this clonotype was seen a few times. The CDR3 protein is CASSLPLAGVSVPLRNEQFF. The CDR3 nucleotides read TGTGCCAGCTCACTACCACTAGCGGGAGTATCCGTTCCTCTCAGGAATGAGCAGTTCTTC. This rearrangement joins TRBV18 to TRBJ2-1; TRBD2 aligns across 11 bases. CDR1 is KGHSH and CDR2 is LQKENI in the germline V gene. V lost 4 bases, J lost 7 bases, and 21 bases stayed unmatched. CDR3 length: 20 amino acids.

In this sample, this clonotype turned up many times. The chain joins TRBV27 to TRBJ1-2; D remains ambiguous. This CDR3 contains 14 residues. V gave up 0 bases and J gave up 3 bases, with 8 bases separating them. Per germline, CDR1 MNHEY and CDR2 SMNVEV (reference sequence). The chain's CDR3 is CASSLSPGYYGYTF. The CDR3 coding sequence is TGTGCCAGCAGTTTATCACCAGGCTACTATGGCTACACCTTC.

This clonotype has a count of ten or more. The V call is TRBV2, the J call TRBJ2-3; D gene unclear. The V end lost 7 bases, the J end lost 2 bases, and 13 bases lay between the germline ends. The CDR3 has 14 amino acids. Germline-derived CDR1 and CDR2 are SNHLY and FYNNEI. CDR3 residues: CASKQDRTTDTQYF. The CDR3 nucleotides are TGTGCCAGCAAGCAGGACCGTACCACAGATACGCAGTATTTT. Full variable domain (missing parts from reference TRBV2 and TRBJ2-3): EPEVTQTPSHQVTQMGQEVILRCVPISNHLYFYWYRQILGQKVEFLVSFYNNEISEKSEIFDDQFSVERPDGSNFTLKIRSTKLEDSAMYFCASKQDRTTDTQYFGPGTRLTVL.

This clonotype was counted ten times or more. The rearrangement links TRBV11-3 to TRBJ1-1, with D unclear. There are 17 residues in the CDR3. Germline CDR1 SGHNT, CDR2 YENEEA. Trimming removed 1 base from V and 2 bases from J, with 17 bases in between. The CDR3 protein is CASSLGPGSKRNTEAFF. The CDR3 region has the DNA TGTGCCAGCAGCTTAGGCCCGGGAAGTAAAAGAAACACTGAAGCTTTCTTT.

The table lists this clonotype with many counts. The gene calls are TRBV28 and TRBJ1-5; no definite D call. V was trimmed by 2 bases and J by 3 bases, leaving 8 bases between them. Germline lookup yields CDR1 MDHEN and CDR2 SYDVKM. The CDR3 runs to 14 residues. CDR3 sequence reads: CASSLVLPNQPQHF. The CDR3 DNA reads TGTGCCAGCAGTTTAGTGCTGCCCAATCAGCCCCAGCATTTT.